A selection of T cell receptor beta chains follows, all from one sample in a study of T cells in Graves' hyperthyroidism and ophthalmopathy. TCRdb ran MiXCR on the multiplex PCR reads and lists one entry per CDR3 protein. The sample lists approximately 530,000 distinct CDR3 sequences; just under 20% were seen once. What was sequenced was blood. These receptors were obtained from a man in his forties with Graves' ophthalmopathy. Both conserved end residues are part of each CDR3. D genes are given only for firm matches. Where a row states a size, it is once, few, many or the class of an expanded clone; other rows omit it.

j_call d_call clone_size v_call cdr3_aa cdr3_nt
TRBJ1-2 TRBD1 . TRBV5-1 CASGTGTGTDPYGYTF TGCGCCAGCGGGACAGGTACCGGGACGGACCCCTATGGCTACACCTTC
TRBJ1-4 . . TRBV6-5 CASSYGQNNEKLFF TGTGCCAGCAGTTACGGGCAGAATAATGAAAAACTGTTTTTT
TRBJ1-1 TRBD1 few TRBV4-1 CASSRIQGADSEAFF TGCGCCAGCAGCCGGATACAGGGGGCTGATTCTGAAGCTTTCTTT
TRBJ1-2 . many TRBV20-1 CSARSPGYTF TGCAGTGCTAGAAGTCCTGGCTACACCTTC
TRBJ1-2 . many TRBV5-1 CASSLFGNNYGYTF TGCGCCAGCAGCTTGTTTGGCAACAACTATGGCTACACCTTC
TRBJ2-4 . few TRBV24-1 CATSDGTADLKNIQYF TGTGCCACCAGTGACGGTACGGCGGATCTCAAAAACATTCAGTACTTC
TRBJ1-2 TRBD1 many TRBV18 CASSPLDRVEGYTF TGTGCCAGCTCACCCCTCGACAGGGTGGAAGGCTACACCTTC
TRBJ2-3 . few TRBV6-1 CASKHYGASADTQYF TGTGCCAGCAAACACTACGGGGCTAGCGCAGATACGCAGTATTTT
TRBJ2-7 . . TRBV27 CASTEVGGHHEQYF TGTGCCAGCACTGAGGTGGGGGGGCATCACGAGCAGTACTTC
TRBJ1-4 . . TRBV2 CASSDGTKKLFF TGTGCCAGCAGTGACGGGACAAAAAAACTGTTTTTT
TRBJ2-1 TRBD2 . TRBV2 CASGGGLAGGEQFF TGTGCCAGCGGTGGGGGACTAGCAGGAGGCGAGCAGTTCTTC
TRBJ2-7 TRBD1 once TRBV10-3 CAISTGTGVYEQYF TGTGCCATCAGCACCGGGACAGGGGTCTACGAGCAGTACTTC
TRBJ1-1 . few TRBV7-2 CASSSRTHTEAFF TGTGCCAGCAGCTCCCGGACTCACACTGAAGCTTTCTTT
TRBJ2-1 . few TRBV7-9 CASSLVIEQFF TGTGCCAGCAGCTTAGTGATTGAGCAGTTCTTC